This T cell receptor beta chain was identified during a study of cytomegalovirus exposure and HLA in healthy donors. The PCR made use of 60 Vbeta and 13 Jbeta primers. Measured with immunoSEQ multiplex PCR; TCRdb has only the in-frame clones, and not every one. The table has 95,000 to 110,000 clones, around 73% seen once. Trimming took 4 bases from V and 1 from J, leaving 12 bases between them. Germline CDR1 SGHRS, CDR2 YFSETQ. The CDR3 length is 15 residues. The chain is built from TRBV5-1 and TRBJ1-3; no definite D call. The clonotype originates from a man aged 25 to 45 in good health and CMV-seronegative. The sequenced material came from PBMCs. The CDR3: CASSPGDGSGNTIYF. The DNA of the CDR3 is TGCGCCAGCAGCCCCGGTGATGGTTCTGGAAACACCATATATTTT.